This T cell receptor (beta chain) came from a study of OX40 agonist ivuxolimab in advanced cancers. Assay used: immunoSEQ multiplex PCR; TCRdb lists only in-frame clones, some missing. This sample has fewer than 120,000 clones; roughly 89% occur once, and the top ten carry about 0.28%. Germline values: CDR1 LGHNA, CDR2 YNFKEQ. The CDR3 consists of 15 residues. Trimming shortened V by 4 bases and J by 10 bases, and 17 bases separated the two germline ends. The table lists this clone with a count of one. The chain carries TRBV4-2 and TRBJ1-6, with TRBD1 as a possible D gene (6 bases). Specimen: CD4+ or CD8+ T cells sorted from blood, collected in a trial of the OX40 agonist ivuxolimab. This TCR came from an adult with an advanced solid tumor such as melanoma, head and neck, liver or kidney cancer. This CDR3 reads CASSRYRDVGSPLHF. CDR3 sequence (DNA): TGTGCCAGCAGCCGTTACAGGGACGTCGGCTCACCCCTCCACTTT.